A single sample is the source of the 27 T cell receptor beta chains below, sequenced in a study of shared clonotypes between healthy human individuals. Clones were read by immunoSEQ multiplex PCR, and TCRdb kept only the in-frame ones, dropping some. This sample has 2 million to 3 million clones, with over 85% found just once. Sequenced sample: naive CD4+ T cells sorted from blood. Subset of the sample: CD45RA+ positively selected. These receptors all stem from a man between 18 and 29 years old in good health.

Of note for this clone: The sample holds other DNA sequences that translate to the same CDR3. The chain combines TRBV18 with TRBJ2-3; D remains unclear. The CDR3 sequence is 13 residues long. Trimming took 0 bases from V and 4 from J, leaving 5 bases between them. From germline, CDR1 is KGHSH and CDR2 LQKENI. The CDR3 here is CASSPPVPDTQYF. CDR3 coding DNA: TGTGCCAGCTCACCACCAGTCCCAGATACGCAGTATTTT.

The chain couples TRBV11-2 to TRBJ2-3; D perhaps matches TRBD2 (6 bases). The germline gives CDR1 SGHAT, CDR2 FQNNGV. Between the trimmed V and J ends, which lost 8 bases and 0 bases, there was a span of 18 bases. This CDR3 has 16 amino acids. The CDR3 nucleotides read TGTGCCAGCGATGGTGGGGGGAAACCAAGCACAGATACGCAGTATTTT. This translates into CASDGGGKPSTDTQYF.

The chain is built from TRBV18 and TRBJ2-7, with 8 bases that match TRBD1. The CDR3 sequence is 15 residues long. V shed 5 bases, J shed 4 bases, and the junction held 10 bases outside the gene matches. Germline V gene data show CDR1 as KGHSH and CDR2 as LQKENI. CDR3 protein: CASSSTGAEGYEQYF. CDR3 DNA sequence: TGTGCCAGCTCATCGACAGGGGCAGAAGGATACGAGCAGTACTTC.

On this clone: Other DNA sequences in this sample translate to the same CDR3. V usage is TRBV2 and J usage is TRBJ1-6; tentatively, D is TRBD1 (5 bases). The germline V gene has CDR1 SNHLY and CDR2 FYNNEI. V was cut by 5 bases and J by 5 bases, with 10 bases left in between. This CDR3 region has 14 residues. This chain's CDR3 is CASSPGSHNSPLHF. The CDR3, as DNA: TGTGCCAGCAGTCCAGGGTCCCATAATTCACCCCTCCACTTT.

Of note for this clone: Other DNA sequences from this sample encode an identical CDR3 as well. The genes are TRBV7-9 and TRBJ1-5, with D unclear. This CDR3 comprises 13 residues. With 5 bases removed from V and 4 bases from J, the gap between germline ends came to 9 bases. Germline V gene sequence: CDR1 SEHNR, CDR2 FQNEAQ (reference sequence). The CDR3, as DNA: TGTGCCAGCAGCCGAGACGGGAATCAGCCCCAGCATTTT. Protein product: CASSRDGNQPQHF.

The chain recombines TRBV6-5 with TRBJ2-3, with 7 bases matching TRBD2. Germline CDR1 and CDR2: MNHEY and SVGAGI. The CDR3 is 13 amino acids. V lost 6 bases and J lost 4; bases outside the gene matches: 4. The CDR3 sequence is CASSRGSSDTQYF. The CDR3 nucleotides read TGTGCCAGCAGCCGCGGGAGCTCAGATACGCAGTATTTT.

This chain connects TRBV28 to TRBJ2-1; D perhaps matches TRBD1 (5 bases). V was clipped by 6 bases and J by 10 bases, with 19 bases between them. Germline assignment: CDR1 MDHEN and CDR2 SYDVKM. The CDR3 loop spans 14 amino acids. The CDR3 nucleotides read TGTGCCAGCAGAGTAGGGGATAGGTTCCGGGAGCAGTTCTTC. Translating it yields CASRVGDRFREQFF.

Of note for this clone: The same CDR3 also results from other DNA sequences found in this sample. The chain is built from TRBV11-2 and TRBJ2-7, with 7 bases lining up with TRBD1. The CDR3 covers 12 residues. Unmatched junction bases numbered 4, after V lost 6 bases and J lost 5 bases. CDR1 and CDR2 (germline): SGHAT, FQNNGV. The CDR3 loop is CASSTQGNEQYF. The CDR3, as DNA: TGTGCCAGCAGTACACAGGGGAACGAGCAGTACTTC.

The chain combines TRBV7-2 with TRBJ2-7, with TRBD2 as a possible D gene (5 bases). V was pared by 1 base and J by 0 bases, with 13 bases between. In germline, CDR1 is SGHTA, CDR2 FQGNSA. The CDR3 totals 16 residues. CDR3 in DNA: TGTGCCAGCAGCTTAGGGGATAGCGCGATCTCCTACGAGCAGTACTTC. Translated, it gives CASSLGDSAISYEQYF.

CDR3 sequence reads: CASRGGGLGEQFF. The CDR3 nucleotides are TGTGCCAGCAGAGGAGGAGGGTTGGGTGAGCAGTTCTTC. The rearrangement uses TRBV28 and TRBJ2-1; D possibly corresponds to TRBD2 (6 bases). Trimming left V 6 bases short and J 9 bases short, with 15 bases between. CDR3 length equals 13 residues. The germline V gene encodes CDR1 MDHEN and CDR2 SYDVKM.

This chain links TRBV2 with TRBJ2-3; the D gene is possibly TRBD1 (6 bases). This CDR3 has 14 amino acids. V lost 1 base and J 5 bases, leaving 10 bases between the germline ends. Per germline, CDR1 SNHLY and CDR2 FYNNEI. DNA of the CDR3: TGTGCCAGCAGTGAAGACAGGGTGGGAGATACGCAGTATTTT. Its protein is CASSEDRVGDTQYF.

The gene calls are TRBV7-2 and TRBJ2-1; 13 nucleotides line up with TRBD2. After removal of 4 bases from V and 12 bases from J, the junction contained 9 bases not matched to a gene. The CDR3 spans 15 residues. Germline V gives CDR1 SGHTA, CDR2 FQGNSA. CDR3 amino acids: CASSSDPGTSGMQFF. The CDR3 DNA reads as TGTGCCAGCAGCTCCGACCCTGGGACTAGCGGGATGCAGTTCTTC.

This rearrangement joins TRBV5-1 to TRBJ2-5, with 9 bases lining up with TRBD2. This CDR3 contains 14 residues. CDR1 is SGHRS, CDR2 YFSETQ, per germline. Losses at the gene ends were 1 base for V and 5 bases for J; bases not matched to a gene: 3. CDR3 bases: TGCGCCAGCAGCTTGACAGGACTAGCGGAGACCCAGTACTTC. As protein: CASSLTGLAETQYF.

CDR3 protein: CASGGAGAFGELFF. The CDR3 DNA reads TGTGCCAGCGGGGGGGCCGGGGCATTCGGGGAGCTGTTTTTT. This sequence joins TRBV28 and TRBJ2-2, with a possible D match to TRBD2 (7 bases). The CDR3 has 14 residues. CDR1 MDHEN and CDR2 SYDVKM come from the germline V gene. Trimming cost V 8 bases and J 7 bases, with 17 bases left between them.

The CDR3 nucleotides read TGTGCCAGCAGTTTCGCGGGCCCCCCCCTTTACGAGCAGTACTTC. This gives the protein CASSFAGPPLYEQYF. The chain combines TRBV6-5 with TRBJ2-7; D is possibly TRBD2 (5 bases). The CDR3 has 15 amino acids. Germline V lookup: CDR1 MNHEY, CDR2 SVGAGI. The V gene lost 4 bases and the J gene lost 4 bases, with 17 bases spanning the gap.

This rearrangement joins TRBV5-1 to TRBJ2-1, with a possible D match to TRBD2 (6 bases). V was trimmed by 1 base and J by 1 base, leaving 15 bases between them. CDR3 size: 17 residues. Germline CDR1 SGHRS, CDR2 YFSETQ. This CDR3 is CASSLWGGRVSYNEQFF. The CDR3 nucleotides read TGCGCCAGCAGCTTGTGGGGAGGCCGAGTTTCCTACAATGAGCAGTTCTTC.

The chain couples TRBV5-1 to TRBJ2-2; possible D gene TRBD1, 6 bases. Germline V gives CDR1 SGHRS, CDR2 YFSETQ. Trimming stripped 2 bases from V and 3 bases from J, with 11 bases between. The CDR3 length is 15 residues. Here the CDR3 reads CASSFGRGDTGELFF. The CDR3 DNA sequence: TGCGCCAGCAGCTTTGGCAGGGGCGACACCGGGGAGCTGTTTTTT.

The J gene is TRBJ2-7, the V gene TRBV5-5; TRBD2 matches 9 bases. Germline CDR1 reads SGHKS; CDR2 reads YYEKEE (reference sequence). J was trimmed by 0 bases and V by 5 bases; bases with no gene match: 3. The CDR3 is 14 residues long. This chain's CDR3 is CASRLAGFSYEQYF. DNA for the CDR3: TGTGCCAGCAGGCTAGCGGGGTTCTCCTACGAGCAGTACTTC.

The chain is built from TRBV4-1 and TRBJ2-7, with TRBD2 identical over 7 bases. Germline values: CDR1 MGHRA, CDR2 YSYEKL. CDR3 length equals 17 residues. With 4 bases clipped from V and 4 bases from J, the junction kept 16 bases outside the gene matches. DNA for the CDR3: TGCGCCAGCAGCCCTACCGCGGCAAGCGGGGTTTCGTACGAGCAGTACTTC. It encodes CASSPTAASGVSYEQYF.

The chain is built from TRBV28 and TRBJ1-2, with a tentative D call TRBD1 (5 bases). The ends were cut back, 6 bases at V and 13 bases at J, with 18 bases in the middle. The CDR3 covers 12 residues. Germline V lookup: CDR1 MDHEN, CDR2 SYDVKM. The CDR3 sequence is CASSLGVTTFTF. In nucleotides, the CDR3 is TGTGCCAGCAGCCTGGGGGTCACAACCTTCACCTTC.

This clone was seen once. The chain uses TRBV28 and TRBJ2-5; 9 positions agree with TRBD1. The CDR3 runs 15 residues. Losses at the gene ends were 1 base for V and 1 base for J; bases not matched to a gene: 1. Looked up from germline, CDR1 is MDHEN and CDR2 is SYDVKM. CDR3 bases: TGTGCCAGCAGTTTATTGACAGGGGGCCAAGAGACCCAGTACTTC. Protein product: CASSLLTGGQETQYF.

This sequence joins TRBV7-2 and TRBJ2-2, with D unclear. Trimming took off 4 bases at V and 6 bases at J, with 12 bases between the two ends. The germline V gene encodes CDR1 SGHTA and CDR2 FQGNSA. The CDR3 is 14 residues long. CDR3 sequence: CASSSPSLAGELFF. As DNA, the CDR3 is TGTGCCAGCAGCTCCCCTAGTCTTGCCGGGGAGCTGTTTTTT. The full variable domain, completed using reference TRBV7-2 and TRBJ2-2, is GAGVSQSPSNKVTEKGKDVELRCDPISGHTALYWYRQSLGQGLEFLIYFQGNSAPDKSGLPSDRFSAERTGGSVSTLTIQRTQQEDSAVYLCASSSPSLAGELFFGEGSRLTVL.

The V call is TRBV11-3, the J call TRBJ2-2, with D unresolved. Germline CDR1 is SGHNT and CDR2 is YENEEA. CDR3 length: 13 residues. Trimming pared 1 base from V and 4 bases from J, leaving 4 bases between. Here the CDR3 reads CASSLGVTGELFF. Here the CDR3 DNA reads TGTGCCAGCAGCTTAGGTGTCACCGGGGAGCTGTTTTTT.

V and J are TRBV19 and TRBJ2-7; tentatively, D is TRBD2 (6 bases). Between the trimmed V and J ends, which lost 11 bases and 3 bases, there was a span of 17 bases. This CDR3 has 13 residues. CDR1 is LNHDA and CDR2 is SQIVND in the germline V gene (reference sequence). Here the CDR3 DNA reads TGTGCCTCCGCAGGAGGGCCGGGCTACGAGCAGTACTTC. Amino acid sequence: CASAGGPGYEQYF.

J is TRBJ2-5 and V is TRBV15; D remains unclear. V lost 5 bases and J 1 base, leaving 17 bases between the germline ends. This CDR3 comprises 16 residues. CDR1 and CDR2 (germline): LNHNV, YYDKDF (reference sequence). CDR3 protein: CATSFQNRTVQETQYF. DNA for the CDR3: TGTGCCACCAGCTTTCAGAATCGGACGGTCCAAGAGACCCAGTACTTC.

The V and J genes are TRBV6-1 and TRBJ1-2; 8 nucleotides agree with TRBD1. CDR3 length: 14 residues. Trimming removed 4 bases from V and 8 bases from J; junction bases left unmatched: 9. Germline V gene sequence: CDR1 MNHNS, CDR2 SASEGT. The CDR3 DNA is TGTGCCAGCAGTGCTACTGACAGGGGAAGAGGCTACACCTTC. Protein sequence: CASSATDRGRGYTF.

The V gene is TRBV7-6, the J gene TRBJ2-7; the D call may be TRBD1 or TRBD2 (6 bases each). V was pared by 5 bases and J by 4 bases, with 15 bases between. Germline V CDR1 and CDR2: SGHVS, FNYEAQ. CDR3 length equals 14 residues. DNA for the CDR3: TGTGCCAGCAGCCGGGGGCCCGGGGGTTACGAGCAGTACTTC. Residues: CASSRGPGGYEQYF.